The 3 T cell receptor beta chains reported below all come from one sample, sequenced in a study of PD-1 blockade in classical Hodgkin lymphoma. Each patient's relapse followed autologous stem cell transplantation, and brentuximab vedotin exposure varied. Clones were sequenced by immunoSEQ multiplex PCR, and TCRdb holds only the in-frame ones, with some missing. The table shows tens of thousands of clones, with 88% occurring only once. Sample: peripheral blood mononuclear cells (PBMCs), taken before the second cycle of nivolumab. Source of these receptors: a human donor with classical Hodgkin lymphoma.

The genes are TRBV5-1 and TRBJ2-5; D perhaps matches TRBD1 (6 bases). The CDR3 length is 14 residues. In germline, CDR1 is SGHRS, CDR2 YFSETQ. Trimming removed 0 bases from V and 4 bases from J, with 10 bases in between. The CDR3 sequence: CASSLAPGAETQYF. Here the CDR3 DNA reads TGCGCCAGCAGCTTGGCCCCAGGGGCAGAGACCCAGTACTTC.

The V gene is TRBV28, the J gene TRBJ2-3; 7 bases map to TRBD2. Germline CDR1 MDHEN, CDR2 SYDVKM. CDR3 length equals 14 residues. V shed 8 bases and J 4 bases; nucleotides not matched to a gene: 9. DNA for the CDR3: TGTGCCAGCCCGACGACACGGGGGGCAGATACGCAGTATTTT. Translation: CASPTTRGADTQYF.

V usage is TRBV4-2 and J usage is TRBJ2-2; TRBD1 agrees at 8 bases. V lost 2 bases and J lost 7; bases outside the gene matches: 3. CDR1 and CDR2 (germline): LGHNA, YNFKEQ. This CDR3 has 14 amino acids. This CDR3 reads CASSQNRGVGELFF. The CDR3 DNA sequence: TGTGCCAGCAGCCAAAACAGGGGGGTCGGGGAGCTGTTTTTT.